This T cell receptor beta chain was recovered during a study of identical twins. Study results and limitations: Weaker excess twin sharing was seen among beta out-of-frame sequences. Models underpredicted monozygotic twin sharing of out-of-frame TCR alpha.

The CDR3 totals 14 residues. The V and J ends lost 6 bases and 5 bases respectively, with 16 bases between them. Germline V gene data show CDR1 as MNHEY and CDR2 as SVGEGT. Using its own MiXCR run on the 5' RACE reads, TCRdb lists one record per CDR3 protein. The sample holds hundreds of thousands of distinct CDR3 sequences, 20% to 25% seen once. This clonotype was found a few times. The target antigen is unknown. The same sample was also used in a study of T cells expressing NK-cell markers. From that paper: Dominant NKG2C+ clonotypes made up roughly 1.0-8% of CD8+ T cells in a handful of donors.

This rearrangement joins TRBV6-2 or TRBV6-3 to TRBJ2-5; D uncertain. The sequence came from a young woman in good health. The sample consisted of PBMCs. Written as DNA, the CDR3 is TGTGCCAGCAGCCTAGATGTGAGAGGCGAGACCCAGTACTTC. Translating gives CASSLDVRGETQYF.